These 9 T cell receptor beta chains share one sample of origin, sequenced in a study of cytomegalovirus exposure and HLA in healthy donors. The PCR ran on 60 Vbeta and 13 Jbeta primers. Assay used: immunoSEQ multiplex PCR; TCRdb lists only in-frame clones, some missing. The data show under 65,000 clones, 80% seen once. Sequenced: PBMCs. Every receptor here comes from a man aged 25 to 40 in good health and CMV-seropositive.

This chain uses TRBV29-1 with TRBJ2-3, with 10 bases lining up with TRBD1. Unmatched junction bases numbered 12, after V lost 6 bases and J lost 3 bases. Germline V gene data show CDR1 as SQVTM and CDR2 as ANQGSEA. This CDR3 region has 16 residues. The CDR3 bases are TGCAGCGTGGAACCTAAGACAGGGGGCGCGACAGATACGCAGTATTTT. The encoded protein is CSVEPKTGGATDTQYF.

V gene TRBV5-6 combines with J gene TRBJ1-4; the D gene is possibly TRBD1 (5 bases). The CDR3 spans 14 residues. The germline CDR1 and CDR2 sequences are SGHDT and YYEEEE. Trimming removed 0 bases at V and 7 bases at J, with 10 bases between. The CDR3 bases are TGTGCCAGCAGCTTGGGGGTTACAGGTGAAAAACTGTTTTTT. Its protein is CASSLGVTGEKLFF.

The chain has TRBV19 and TRBJ1-1; 7 positions match TRBD1. The ends lost 7 bases at V and 1 base at J; junction bases unmatched: 15. This CDR3 contains 17 residues. Germline CDR1 LNHDA, CDR2 SQIVND (reference sequence). The CDR3 region is CASKSGTVSITNTEAFF. The CDR3 coding sequence is TGTGCCAGTAAATCCGGGACAGTGAGTATCACGAACACTGAAGCTTTCTTT.

The chain links TRBV6-1 to TRBJ2-3; 8 positions match TRBD1. With V trimmed by 8 bases and J by 4 bases, 11 bases remained unmatched. The V gene's germline CDR1 is MNHNS and CDR2 SASEGT. There are 15 residues in the CDR3. The CDR3 DNA sequence: TGTGCCAGCTTGAAGGGGCAGGGGGCATCAGATACGCAGTATTTT. Translating gives CASLKGQGASDTQYF.

V usage is TRBV29-1 and J usage is TRBJ2-3; the D gene is possibly TRBD2 (6 bases). Germline V lookup: CDR1 SQVTM, CDR2 ANQGSEA. The CDR3 runs to 16 residues. V was cut by 4 bases and J by 1 base, with 18 bases left in between. The CDR3 region has the DNA TGCAGCGTTGGTTCGGGCAGGCCGGGGGGCACAGATACGCAGTATTTT. Amino acid sequence: CSVGSGRPGGTDTQYF.

The chain joins TRBV6-4 to TRBJ2-3; D remains unclear. The length of the CDR3 is 13 residues. V lost 2 bases and J 1 base, leaving 4 bases between the germline ends. The germline V gene encodes CDR1 MRHNA and CDR2 SNTAGT. The CDR3, as DNA: TGTGCCAGCAGTGACGAGGGCACAGATACGCAGTATTTT. Translation: CASSDEGTDTQYF.

This clone was found once. The chain is built from TRBV6-6 and TRBJ1-4, with TRBD1 matching over 10 bases. The CDR3 spans 14 residues. The ends lost 6 bases at V and 5 bases at J; junction bases unmatched: 3. CDR1 and CDR2 (germline): MNHNY, SVGAGI (reference sequence). The CDR3 coding sequence is TGTGCCAGCAGCAGGGACAGGGGAAATGAAAAACTGTTTTTT. Translating it yields CASSRDRGNEKLFF.

The V and J genes are TRBV6-4 and TRBJ2-3, with D perhaps matching TRBD1 (6 bases). CDR1 MRHNA and CDR2 SNTAGT come from the germline V gene. The ends were cut back, 6 bases at V and 1 base at J, with 11 bases in the middle. This CDR3 has 14 residues. Here the CDR3 reads CASSLQGGTDTQYF. The CDR3 DNA is TGTGCCAGCAGCCTACAGGGAGGCACAGATACGCAGTATTTT.

This clone was counted a few times. This chain joins TRBV7-8 and TRBJ2-5; the match to TRBD2 covers 13 bases. Looked up from germline, CDR1 is SGHVS and CDR2 is FQNEAQ. V was pared by 3 bases and J by 0 bases, with 7 bases of the junction left unmatched. The CDR3 is made up of 18 amino acids. CDR3 sequence: CASSLTSGGTAYQETQYF. DNA for the CDR3: TGTGCCAGCAGCTTGACTAGCGGGGGGACCGCGTACCAAGAGACCCAGTACTTC.